This TCR beta chain is from a study of blood T cell repertoires in COVID-19. Study in general: Samples taken during acute and convalescent COVID-19 were collected in the United States, Italy and Spain.

The V end lost 2 bases, the J end lost 2 bases, and 6 bases lay between the germline ends. Germline V gene lookup returns CDR1 MGHRA and CDR2 YSYEKL. The CDR3 covers 13 residues. This clone was picked up one time. Per the authors' pipeline: It was from reference gene primer amplification that nucleated cell counts were estimated. Profiled with immunoSEQ multiplex PCR; TCRdb holds only in-frame clones, not every one. V, J and clone size derive from that table, while D and trimming were established from the DNA sequence. The sample shows roughly 260,000 clones, around 87% of them seen only once. The sequence was obtained from a woman aged 45-60 years with acute or convalescent COVID-19. The chain is built from TRBV4-1 and TRBJ2-5; weak D call: TRBD1 (5 bases). The sample comprised peripheral blood. The CDR3 region is CASSQPGQETQYF. DNA of the CDR3: TGCGCCAGCAGCCAACCAGGGCAAGAGACCCAGTACTTC.